Following are 31 T cell receptor beta chains from one sample sequenced in a study of blood T cell repertoires in COVID-19. Sequencing used immunoSEQ multiplex PCR; TCRdb keeps in-frame clones, though not all of them. The sample shows under 300,000 clones, 86% of them seen only once. Sample: peripheral blood. The receptors stem from a woman in her 30s with active or convalescent COVID-19.

V and J are TRBV19 and TRBJ1-6; possible D gene TRBD1, 6 bases. Germline lookup yields CDR1 LNHDA and CDR2 SQIVND (reference sequence). Trimming pared 5 bases from V and 8 bases from J, leaving 13 bases between. This CDR3 spans 14 amino acids. Written as DNA, the CDR3 is TGTGCCAGTAGTTCCGGACAGACAGATTCACCCCTCCACTTT. Its protein is CASSSGQTDSPLHF. The full variable domain, in which reference TRBV19 and TRBJ1-6 provide the parts outside the CDR3, is DGGITQSPKYLFRKEGQNVTLSCEQNLNHDAMYWYRQDPGQGLRLIYYSQIVNDFQKGDIAEGYSVSREKKESFPLTVTSAQKNPTAFYLCASSSGQTDSPLHFGNGTRLTVT.

The rearrangement uses TRBV30 and TRBJ2-7, with D unclear. This CDR3 has 10 amino acids. Per germline, CDR1 GTSNPN and CDR2 SVGIG (reference sequence). The V end was cut by 8 bases, the J end by 6 bases, with 11 bases between. CDR3 DNA sequence: TGTGCCACGGATGGGCCCGAGCAGTACTTC. Its protein is CATDGPEQYF.

As DNA, the CDR3 is TGTGCCAGCAGCTTAGTCGGGCCTCAAAGACAGGGGGCTAACTATGGCTACACCTTC. As protein: CASSLVGPQRQGANYGYTF. V is TRBV7-2 and J is TRBJ1-2, with TRBD1 matching 9 bases. The germline V gene encodes CDR1 SGHTA and CDR2 FQGNSA. V shed 1 base and J 0 bases; nucleotides not matched to a gene: 12. This CDR3 spans 19 amino acids. Complete variable domain (other parts from reference TRBV7-2 and TRBJ1-2): GAGVSQSPSNKVTEKGKDVELRCDPISGHTALYWYRQSLGQGLEFLIYFQGNSAPDKSGLPSDRFSAERTGGSVSTLTIQRTQQEDSAVYLCASSLVGPQRQGANYGYTFGSGTRLTVV.

V and J are TRBV6-2 or TRBV6-3 and TRBJ1-1; 9 positions match TRBD1. The CDR3 is 12 amino acids. Per the germline V gene, CDR1 is MNHEY and CDR2 is SVGEGT. With V trimmed by 1 base and J by 12 bases, 3 bases remained unmatched. This CDR3 reads CASSYFDRGTFF. CDR3 DNA sequence: TGTGCCAGCAGTTACTTCGACAGGGGGACTTTCTTT.

The J gene is TRBJ1-2, the V gene TRBV6-2 or TRBV6-3; maybe TRBD1 (6 bases). The CDR3 runs to 13 residues. The V end lost 6 bases, the J end lost 5 bases, and 13 bases lay between the germline ends. Germline CDR1 reads MNHEY; CDR2 reads SVGEGT. CDR3 sequence: CASSRGGAYGYTF. The CDR3 nucleotides are TGTGCCAGCAGCCGGGGGGGCGCTTATGGCTACACCTTC.

The CDR3 region has the DNA TGTGCCAGCAGTGAATCGGGGTATAAAGGGCAGCCCCAGCATTTT. Translated: CASSESGYKGQPQHF. The rearrangement links TRBV2 to TRBJ1-5; D is undetermined. Germline V gives CDR1 SNHLY, CDR2 FYNNEI. Trimming pared 2 bases from V and 7 bases from J, leaving 15 bases between. The CDR3 sequence is 15 residues long.

V and J are TRBV6-5 and TRBJ1-3, with 8 bases aligning to TRBD1. Trimming took 6 bases from V and 4 from J; bases not matched to a gene: 8. The CDR3 is made up of 15 amino acids. Germline CDR1 MNHEY, CDR2 SVGAGI. CDR3 nucleotides: TGTGCCAGCAGGGCCGACAGGGGTGGCGGAAACACCATATATTTT. It is translated as CASRADRGGGNTIYF.

This chain joins TRBV19 and TRBJ1-1, with TRBD1 identical over 10 bases. Germline V gene data show CDR1 as LNHDA and CDR2 as SQIVND (reference sequence). Trimming took 5 bases from V and 6 from J; bases not matched to a gene: 18. The CDR3 is 18 residues long. The CDR3 nucleotides are TGTGCCAGTAGTCCGGACGGGACAGGGGTGGCCATTTGGCCTGAAGCTTTCTTT. Translation gives CASSPDGTGVAIWPEAFF.

This clone was seen only once. The chain combines TRBV4-3 with TRBJ1-5, with TRBD1 matching over 7 bases. Germline V lookup: CDR1 LGHNA, CDR2 YSLEER. With 3 bases clipped from V and 3 bases from J, the junction kept 11 bases outside the gene matches. CDR3 length: 17 residues. In nucleotides, the CDR3 is TGCGCCAGCAGCCAGTCCCCGATTACAGGGGACAATCAGCCCCAGCATTTT. Translation gives CASSQSPITGDNQPQHF.

As DNA, the CDR3 is TGTGCCAGCAGCTTCGCAGATACGCAGTATTTT. Amino acids: CASSFADTQYF. This chain joins TRBV7-3 and TRBJ2-3, with D unresolved. The CDR3 runs to 11 residues. CDR1 is SGHTA and CDR2 is FQGTGA in the germline V gene. Trimming removed 3 bases at V and 4 bases at J, with 2 bases between.

The V call is TRBV5-1, the J call TRBJ1-1; a possible D gene is TRBD1 (6 bases). The CDR3 length is 14 residues. Per germline, CDR1 SGHRS and CDR2 YFSETQ. Trimming removed 1 base from V and 1 base from J, with 8 bases in between. CDR3 sequence (DNA): TGCGCCAGCAGCTTGCAGGGGCGGAACACTGAAGCTTTCTTT. It codes for CASSLQGRNTEAFF.

The chain's CDR3 is CAGGTSGGLGAGELFF. The CDR3 nucleotides read TGTGCCGGCGGGACTAGCGGGGGCCTAGGGGCCGGGGAGCTGTTTTTT. The chain joins TRBV7-9 to TRBJ2-2; 14 bases agree with TRBD2. The CDR3 is made up of 16 amino acids. The germline CDR1 and CDR2 sequences are SEHNR and FQNEAQ (reference sequence). With V trimmed by 11 bases and J by 6 bases, 11 bases remained unmatched.

The CDR3 is CATSDPRTGGNYGYTF. The DNA for the CDR3 is TGTGCCACCAGTGATCCTCGGACAGGGGGCAACTATGGCTACACCTTC. This chain links TRBV24-1 with TRBJ1-2; 11 nucleotides align to TRBD1. Per the germline V gene, CDR1 is KGHDR and CDR2 is SFDVKD. The CDR3 totals 16 residues. With 3 bases clipped from V and 2 bases from J, the junction kept 4 bases outside the gene matches.

V and J are TRBV6-5 and TRBJ1-3; tentative D call: TRBD1 (5 bases). Trimming removed 10 bases at V and 4 bases at J, with 11 bases between. Germline V gene data show CDR1 as MNHEY and CDR2 as SVGAGI. The CDR3 length is 12 residues. The CDR3 DNA reads TGTGCCACCCAGGGTTCCGGAAACACCATATATTTT. Amino acids: CATQGSGNTIYF.

J is TRBJ2-7 and V is TRBV19; D possibly corresponds to TRBD1 (6 bases). CDR1 LNHDA and CDR2 SQIVND come from the germline V gene (reference sequence). The CDR3 is 15 residues long. V gave up 6 bases and J gave up 0 bases, with 15 bases separating them. CDR3 DNA sequence: TGTGCCAGTAGCCAACAGGGAACAAGCTCCTACGAGCAGTACTTC. It specifies CASSQQGTSSYEQYF.

This sequence joins TRBV5-4 and TRBJ2-1, with 9 bases that match TRBD2. The CDR3 length is 16 residues. From germline, CDR1 is SGHNT and CDR2 YYREEE (reference sequence). V was pared by 4 bases and J by 10 bases, with 15 bases of the junction left unmatched. This CDR3 is CASSPSAVGAGGEQFF. In DNA, the CDR3 is TGTGCCAGCAGCCCTTCCGCCGTTGGAGCGGGAGGCGAGCAGTTCTTC.

The chain has TRBV28 and TRBJ1-4; 12 bases line up with TRBD1. Germline V gene data show CDR1 as MDHEN and CDR2 as SYDVKM. The CDR3 totals 17 residues. V lost 5 bases to trimming and J lost 3 bases; unmatched junction nucleotides: 7. This CDR3 is CASSGTGGGGPNEKLFF. The DNA of the CDR3 is TGTGCCAGCAGTGGGACAGGGGGCGGGGGCCCTAATGAAAAACTGTTTTTT.

The V gene is TRBV19, the J gene TRBJ1-4; possibly TRBD1 for D (6 bases). V was cut by 6 bases and J by 8 bases, with 19 bases left in between. This CDR3 is 15 amino acids long. Germline-derived CDR1 and CDR2 are LNHDA and SQIVND (reference sequence). The DNA for the CDR3 is TGTGCCAGTAGCCCCGGACAGCCTTCGGAGGAAAAACTGTTTTTT. Protein: CASSPGQPSEEKLFF.

The chain recombines TRBV6-5 with TRBJ1-2, with D perhaps TRBD1 (5 bases). Germline-derived CDR1 and CDR2 are MNHEY and SVGAGI. The CDR3 is 14 residues long. V dropped 6 bases and J dropped 3 bases, with 14 bases sitting between them. Written as DNA, the CDR3 is TGTGCCAGCAGCCGGACACGCTGGGACTATGGCTACACCTTC. It codes for CASSRTRWDYGYTF.

The genes are TRBV18 and TRBJ2-7, with 10 nucleotides matching TRBD1. V lost 1 base to trimming and J lost 5 bases; unmatched junction nucleotides: 2. Germline V gene data show CDR1 as KGHSH and CDR2 as LQKENI. This CDR3 contains 14 residues. The CDR3 nucleotides read TGTGCCAGCTCACCACAGACAGGGGGCCACGAGCAGTACTTC. Translating it yields CASSPQTGGHEQYF.

This sequence joins TRBV19 and TRBJ1-1; tentative D call: TRBD1 (5 bases). Trimming stripped 6 bases from V and 1 base from J, with 9 bases between. Per the germline V gene, CDR1 is LNHDA and CDR2 is SQIVND (reference sequence). This CDR3 is 13 amino acids long. CDR3: CASSSTGNTEAFF. In DNA form, the CDR3 reads TGTGCCAGTAGCTCCACAGGGAACACTGAAGCTTTCTTT.

This sequence joins TRBV5-8 and TRBJ1-2; D is possibly TRBD1 (5 bases). CDR3 length: 15 residues. Germline V gene sequence: CDR1 SGHTS, CDR2 YDEGEE. V shed 0 bases and J shed 4 bases, with 13 bases lying between them. CDR3 amino acids: CASSLVQRGPYGYTF. CDR3 DNA: TGTGCCAGCAGCTTGGTTCAAAGGGGTCCCTATGGCTACACCTTC.

CDR3: CASSFPRTGRTYNEQFF. The DNA of the CDR3 is TGTGCCAGCAGCTTCCCCAGGACAGGGAGGACCTACAATGAGCAGTTCTTC. The V gene is TRBV7-2, the J gene TRBJ2-1, with TRBD1 matching over 8 bases. The ends lost 3 bases at V and 2 bases at J; junction bases unmatched: 9. This CDR3 is built from 17 residues. Germline assignment: CDR1 SGHTA and CDR2 FQGNSA.

This chain connects TRBV12-3 or TRBV12-4 to TRBJ1-2; TRBD1 matches at 11 bases. The CDR3 is 13 amino acids. Trimming cost V 6 bases and J 7 bases; bases outside gene matches: 4. CDR3 sequence: CASRPGTGGGYTF. The CDR3 DNA follows: TGTGCCAGCAGACCCGGGACAGGGGGTGGCTACACCTTC.

The CDR3 loop is CASSITRTLSYNEQFF. The CDR3 DNA reads as TGTGCCAGCAGCATAACCCGGACACTCTCCTACAATGAGCAGTTCTTC. This rearrangement joins TRBV11-2 to TRBJ2-1, with a weak D call TRBD1 (5 bases). The germline CDR1 and CDR2 sequences are SGHAT and FQNNGV. V gave up 5 bases and J gave up 0 bases, with 14 bases separating them. The CDR3 loop spans 16 amino acids.

The chain links TRBV14 to TRBJ1-1; a possible D gene is TRBD1 (5 bases). CDR3 length: 13 amino acids. Between the trimmed V and J ends, which lost 4 bases and 5 bases, there was a span of 11 bases. Looked up from germline, CDR1 is SGHDN and CDR2 is FVKESK. The CDR3 sequence: CASSRGKGTEAFF. The CDR3 DNA reads TGTGCCAGCAGCCGGGGAAAGGGGACTGAAGCTTTCTTT.

In this sample, this clone turned up once. This chain links TRBV30 with TRBJ1-2; D is perhaps TRBD1 (5 bases). The length of the CDR3 is 12 residues. Germline V lookup: CDR1 GTSNPN, CDR2 SVGIG (reference sequence). Deletions cut 4 bases from V and 3 bases from J, with 9 bases between. DNA of the CDR3: TGTGCCTGGAAAGACAGCCACTATGGCTACACCTTC. Its translation: CAWKDSHYGYTF. Drawing the rest from reference TRBV30 and TRBJ1-2, the complete variable domain is SQTIHQWPATLVQPVGSPLSLECTVEGTSNPNLYWYRQAAGRGLQLLFYSVGIGQISSEVPQNLSASRPQDRQFILSSKKLLLSDSGFYLCAWKDSHYGYTFGSGTRLTVV.

The V call is TRBV6-5, the J call TRBJ2-3; 7 nucleotides match TRBD1. The germline V gene has CDR1 MNHEY and CDR2 SVGAGI. The CDR3 is 11 amino acids. After removal of 4 bases from V and 15 bases from J, the junction contained 7 bases not matched to a gene. The CDR3 DNA sequence: TGTGCCAGCAGTTCCCGGGACAGAAGTTATTTT. Translation gives CASSSRDRSYF.

The chain carries TRBV6-5 and TRBJ1-5, with 9 positions matching TRBD1. Germline loops: CDR1 MNHEY, CDR2 SVGAGI. This CDR3 is 13 amino acids long. J lost 7 bases, V lost 6 bases, and 4 bases had no gene match. CDR3 sequence (DNA): TGTGCCAGCAGCGGGACAGGGTCCCAGCCCCAGCATTTT. Protein product: CASSGTGSQPQHF.

This chain connects TRBV28 to TRBJ1-2, with D hard to call. The germline V gene has CDR1 MDHEN and CDR2 SYDVKM. The V gene lost 5 bases and the J gene lost 5 bases, with 15 bases spanning the gap. The CDR3 length is 14 residues. CDR3 protein: CASSPRVVRYGYTF. In DNA form, the CDR3 reads TGTGCCAGCAGTCCCCGGGTGGTAAGGTATGGCTACACCTTC.

The CDR3 loop reads CASSDRGAPNTEAFF. As DNA, the CDR3 is TGTGCCAGCAGCGACAGGGGCGCACCCAACACTGAAGCTTTCTTT. J is TRBJ1-1 and V is TRBV6-6; TRBD1 matches 8 bases. The germline CDR1 and CDR2 sequences are MNHNY and SVGAGI (reference sequence). After removal of 6 bases from V and 2 bases from J, the junction contained 8 bases not matched to a gene. The CDR3 extends over 15 amino acids.